Following are 6 T cell receptor beta chains from one sample sequenced in a study of shared clonotypes between healthy human individuals. Repertoires were generated with immunoSEQ multiplex PCR, while TCRdb's copy carries only in-frame clones and drops some. The sample records 950,000 to 1,300,000 clones, about 75% being singletons. Sample: memory CD4+ T cells sorted from blood. This sample's subset: CD45RA-negative fraction. These TCRs come from a man aged 18 to 30 in good health.

J is TRBJ1-6 and V is TRBV25-1; 9 positions agree with TRBD1. Unmatched junction bases numbered 5, after V lost 4 bases and J lost 10 bases. The CDR3 totals 14 residues. Germline loops: CDR1 MGHDK, CDR2 SYGVNS. This chain's CDR3 is CASSARDRESPLHF. CDR3 bases: TGTGCCAGCAGTGCCCGGGACAGGGAATCACCCCTCCACTTT.

Worth noting for this clone: Other nucleotide sequences from this sample produce the same CDR3. The chain carries TRBV6-6 and TRBJ2-7, with 7 nucleotides matching TRBD2. V was pared by 2 bases and J by 2 bases, with 6 bases of the junction left unmatched. The V gene's germline CDR1 is MNHNY and CDR2 SVGAGI (reference sequence). This CDR3 is 15 amino acids long. CDR3 in DNA: TGTGCCAGCAGTTACGCGGCTAGCGGAGCCTACGAGCAGTACTTC. It codes for CASSYAASGAYEQYF.

The gene calls are TRBV5-1 and TRBJ2-3; the match to TRBD2 covers 14 bases. The V segment lost 4 bases and the J segment 3 bases; nucleotides outside the gene matches: 16. This CDR3 is built from 20 residues. Germline V gene lookup returns CDR1 SGHRS and CDR2 YFSETQ. This CDR3 reads CASSETPGQGLAGVTDTQYF. The CDR3, as DNA: TGCGCCAGCAGCGAAACCCCGGGACAGGGACTAGCGGGGGTTACAGATACGCAGTATTTT.

This sequence joins TRBV7-9 and TRBJ1-2; D unclear. The CDR3 has 14 residues. Germline lookup yields CDR1 SEHNR and CDR2 FQNEAQ (reference sequence). V lost 5 bases and J lost 5, with 15 bases in between. This CDR3 is CASSPPDGRYGYTF. CDR3 coding DNA: TGTGCCAGCAGCCCCCCCGACGGTCGATATGGCTACACCTTC.

V is TRBV5-1 and J is TRBJ1-3; weak D call: TRBD1 (6 bases). CDR1 is SGHRS, CDR2 YFSETQ, per germline. The length of the CDR3 is 14 residues. Trimming pared 6 bases from V and 2 bases from J, leaving 12 bases between. CDR3 amino acids: CASKTTGAGNTIYF. The CDR3 DNA reads TGCGCCAGCAAGACGACAGGTGCTGGAAACACCATATATTTT.

The rearrangement joins TRBV21-1 to TRBJ2-5; the table's D call TRBD1 went unverified against the DNA. TRBV21-1 is termed a pseudogene. The CDR3 runs 15 residues. CDR3 sequence: CASSKAAPRVDTQYF. The CDR3 DNA reads as TGTGCCAGCAGCAAAGCGGCACCCAGGGTCGACACCCAGTACTTC.